This TCR beta chain emerged from a study of blood T cell repertoires in COVID-19. At the level of the study: Specimens from acute and convalescent COVID-19 originated in the United States, Italy and Spain. In each case, the material was cDNA or gDNA derived from T cells, B-cell-depleted T cells, or PBMCs.

This CDR3 is built from 14 residues. J was trimmed by 7 bases and V by 0 bases; bases with no gene match: 3. Germline V lookup: CDR1 MNHNY, CDR2 SVGAGI (reference sequence). Source study methods: Scientists estimated how many nucleated cells there were by amplifying reference gene primers. Sequencing was performed with immunoSEQ multiplex PCR; in TCRdb, only in-frame clones are kept and a portion is missing. Clone size and V and J calls were adopted from that table, with D and trimming inferred from the DNA. Of about 250,000 clones listed, about nine tenths are singletons. Sequencing was done on a sample of peripheral blood. This TCR came from a woman aged 60-70 years who had recovered from COVID-19. The V call is TRBV6-6, the J call TRBJ2-5; 9 bases align to TRBD2. CDR3: CASSYSLAGGTQYF. The DNA for the CDR3 is TGTGCCAGCAGTTACTCACTAGCGGGTGGGACCCAGTACTTC.